These 8 T cell receptor beta chains originate from one sample sequenced in a study of blood T cells in healthy people across ages. A sample-barcoded 5' primer and a J-beta primer mix were used in a second PCR of roughly 6 to 12 cycles. TCRdb reanalysed the 5' RACE reads using MiXCR and keeps one entry per CDR3 protein. The sample has 650,000 to 700,000 distinct CDR3 sequences, about 34% seen once. Material for sequencing was blood. The receptors here all came from a woman older than 75 in good health.

Ten or more counts support this clonotype. A read error may be the cause here, since a much bigger clone is one base away. The V gene is TRBV5-1, the J gene TRBJ2-1; D might be TRBD1 (6 bases). This CDR3 contains 15 residues. The V gene lost 0 bases and the J gene lost 6 bases, with 13 bases spanning the gap. Germline CDR1 is SGHRS and CDR2 is YFSETQ. The CDR3, as DNA: TGCGCCAGCAGCTTGGATGGGCAGGGGTGCAATGAGCAGTTCTTC. Protein product: CASSLDGQGCNEQFF.

For this clonotype: This may come from a read error, since a much larger clone is one base off. This sequence joins TRBV20-1 and TRBJ1-1; the D is unclear. From germline, CDR1 is DFQATT and CDR2 SNEGSKA (reference sequence). This CDR3 has 12 residues. The ends were cut back, 1 base at V and 1 base at J, with 4 bases in the middle. The CDR3 sequence is CSARAGNTEAFF. The CDR3 DNA is TGCAGTGCTAGAGCGGGGAACACTGAAGCTTTCTTT.

This clonotype was detected only once. A single base separates this from a much larger clone, so it may be a read error. The chain recombines TRBV7-2 with TRBJ2-7, with 7 bases identical to TRBD2. Germline loops: CDR1 SGHTA, CDR2 FQGNSA. V shed 4 bases and J 7 bases; nucleotides not matched to a gene: 13. The CDR3 contains 15 residues. CDR3 nucleotide sequence: TGTGCCAGCAGCTGGGACGGGGCGGGGGTGAATGAGCAGTACTTC. Its protein product is CASSWDGAGVNEQYF.

This clonotype was seen at least ten times. This chain uses TRBV7-2 with TRBJ2-3; perhaps TRBD1 as D (5 bases). The CDR3 length is 13 residues. V was pared by 1 base and J by 10 bases, with 12 bases between. The germline CDR1 and CDR2 sequences are SGHTA and FQGNSA. This chain's CDR3 is CASSLGADIAQYF. CDR3 DNA: TGTGCCAGCAGCTTAGGGGCGGACATAGCGCAGTATTTT.

With regard to this clonotype: A read error may account for a junction end that differs from germline. The genes are TRBV6-5 and TRBJ2-3; D ambiguous. Looked up from germline, CDR1 is MNHEY and CDR2 is SVGAGI. CDR3 size: 13 residues. The CDR3 DNA reads as TGTGCCAGTGCTCCCGTGGAAAGGGATACGCGGTATTTT. It translates to CASAPVERDTRYF.

Points on this clonotype: A junction end diverges from the germline sequence, so it may reflect a read error. The V call is TRBV19, the J call TRBJ2-3; D possibly uses TRBD1 or TRBD2 (5 bases each). The CDR3 consists of 16 residues. Looked up from germline, CDR1 is LNHDA and CDR2 is SQIVND (reference sequence). This CDR3 is CTSSIRGLGSTDTQYF. The CDR3 DNA reads as TGTACCAGTAGTATCCGGGGCCTTGGGAGCACAGATACGCAGTATTTT.

As to this clonotype: A much larger clone sits a single nucleotide away, making a read error possible. The chain joins TRBV7-2 to TRBJ1-4, with a weak D call TRBD1 (5 bases). The V gene's germline CDR1 is SGHTA and CDR2 FQGNSA. Deletions cut 4 bases from V and 7 bases from J, with 13 bases between. The CDR3 extends over 14 amino acids. CDR3 region: CASSCGGRVEKLFF. The DNA of the CDR3 is TGTGCCAGCAGCTGTGGTGGCAGGGTTGAAAAACTGTTTTTT.

In this sample, this clonotype turned up many times. This rearrangement joins TRBV7-2 to TRBJ1-2, with D possibly matching TRBD1 (6 bases). Germline CDR1 is SGHTA and CDR2 is FQGNSA. V was clipped by 6 bases and J by 7 bases, with 21 bases between them. The CDR3 spans 15 residues. Here the CDR3 DNA reads TGTGCCAGCAGTTTCACAAGCGGGGGGCACTCTGGCTACACCTTC. Residues: CASSFTSGGHSGYTF.